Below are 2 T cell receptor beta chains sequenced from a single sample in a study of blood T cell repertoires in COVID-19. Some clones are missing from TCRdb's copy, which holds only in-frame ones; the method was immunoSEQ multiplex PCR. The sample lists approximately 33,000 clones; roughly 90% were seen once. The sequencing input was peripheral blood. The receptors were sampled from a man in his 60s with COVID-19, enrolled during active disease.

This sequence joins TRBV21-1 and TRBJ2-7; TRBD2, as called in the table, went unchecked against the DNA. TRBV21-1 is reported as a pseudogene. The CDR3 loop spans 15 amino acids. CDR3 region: CASSKGSDCTYEQYF. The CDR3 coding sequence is TGTGCCAGCAGCAAAGGGAGTGACTGTACCTACGAGCAGTACTTC.

CDR3 coding DNA: TGTGCCAGCAGCGTCGGACAGGCCTCTTACGAGCAGTACTTC. Its translation: CASSVGQASYEQYF. The chain couples TRBV9 to TRBJ2-7; TRBD1 matches at 7 bases. CDR1 is SGDLS, CDR2 YYNGEE, per germline. V shed 2 bases and J 4 bases; nucleotides not matched to a gene: 6. The CDR3 sequence is 14 residues long.